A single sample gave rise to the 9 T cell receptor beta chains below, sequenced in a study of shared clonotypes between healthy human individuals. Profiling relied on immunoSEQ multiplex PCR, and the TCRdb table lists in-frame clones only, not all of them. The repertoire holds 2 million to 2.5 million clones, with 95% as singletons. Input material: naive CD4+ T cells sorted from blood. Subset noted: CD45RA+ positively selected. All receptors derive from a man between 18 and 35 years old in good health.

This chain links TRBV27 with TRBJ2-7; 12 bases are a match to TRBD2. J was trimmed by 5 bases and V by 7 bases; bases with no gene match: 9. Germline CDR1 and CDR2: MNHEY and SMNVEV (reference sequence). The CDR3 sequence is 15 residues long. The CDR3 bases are TGTGCCAGCACCTCGAGGACTAGCGGGACCGACGAGCAGTACTTC. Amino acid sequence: CASTSRTSGTDEQYF.

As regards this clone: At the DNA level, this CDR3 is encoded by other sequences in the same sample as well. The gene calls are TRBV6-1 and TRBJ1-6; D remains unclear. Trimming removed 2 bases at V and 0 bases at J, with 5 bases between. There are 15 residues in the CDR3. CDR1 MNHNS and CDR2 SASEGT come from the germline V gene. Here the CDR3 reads CASSEYSSYNSPLHF. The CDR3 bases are TGTGCCAGCAGTGAATACAGCTCCTATAATTCACCCCTCCACTTT.

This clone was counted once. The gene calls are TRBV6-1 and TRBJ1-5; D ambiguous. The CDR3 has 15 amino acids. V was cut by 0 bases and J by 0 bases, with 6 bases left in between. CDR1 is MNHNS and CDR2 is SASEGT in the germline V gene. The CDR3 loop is CASSEAPLSNQPQHF. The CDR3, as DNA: TGTGCCAGCAGTGAAGCGCCCCTTAGCAATCAGCCCCAGCATTTT.

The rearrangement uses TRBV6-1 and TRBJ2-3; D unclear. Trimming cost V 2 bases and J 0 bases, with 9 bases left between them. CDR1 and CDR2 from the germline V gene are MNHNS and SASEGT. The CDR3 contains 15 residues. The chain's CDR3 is CASSERSISTDTQYF. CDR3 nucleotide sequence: TGTGCCAGCAGTGAAAGAAGTATTAGCACAGATACGCAGTATTTT.

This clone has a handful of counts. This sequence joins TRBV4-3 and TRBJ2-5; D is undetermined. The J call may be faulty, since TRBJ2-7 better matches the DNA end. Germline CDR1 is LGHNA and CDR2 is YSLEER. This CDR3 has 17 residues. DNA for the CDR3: TGCGCCAGCAGCCAAGAGGGTGCAGGCCCCAGCTCCTACGAGCAGTACTTC. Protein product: CASSQEGAGPSSYEQYF.

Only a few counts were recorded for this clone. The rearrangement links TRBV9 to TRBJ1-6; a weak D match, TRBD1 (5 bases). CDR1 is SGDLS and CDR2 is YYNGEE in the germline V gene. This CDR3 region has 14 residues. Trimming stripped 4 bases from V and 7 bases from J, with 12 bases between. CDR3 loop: CASSPGGANSPLHF. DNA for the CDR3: TGTGCCAGCAGCCCCGGCGGGGCCAATTCACCCCTCCACTTT.

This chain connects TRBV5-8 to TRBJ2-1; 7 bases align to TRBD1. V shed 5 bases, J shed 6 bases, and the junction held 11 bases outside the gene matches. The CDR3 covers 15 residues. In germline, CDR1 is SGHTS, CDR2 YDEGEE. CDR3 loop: CASSQDRLGVNEQFF. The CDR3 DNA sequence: TGTGCCAGCAGTCAGGACAGGCTTGGGGTCAATGAGCAGTTCTTC.

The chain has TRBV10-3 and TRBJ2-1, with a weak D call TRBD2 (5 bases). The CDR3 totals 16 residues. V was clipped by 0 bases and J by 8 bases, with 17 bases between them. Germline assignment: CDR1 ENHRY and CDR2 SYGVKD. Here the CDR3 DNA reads TGTGCCATCAGTGAGTCGGCGACTACCCTCGTTGATGAGCAGTTCTTC. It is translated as CAISESATTLVDEQFF.

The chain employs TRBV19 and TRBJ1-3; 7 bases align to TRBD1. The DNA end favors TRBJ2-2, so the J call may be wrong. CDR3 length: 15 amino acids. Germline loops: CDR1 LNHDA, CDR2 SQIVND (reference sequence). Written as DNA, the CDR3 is TGTGCCAGTAGTATGACAGGGCTACACACCGGGGAGCTGTTTTTT. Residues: CASSMTGLHTGELFF.